The 32 T cell receptor beta chains presented below share a single source sample, sequenced in a study of shared clonotypes between healthy human individuals. Some clones are missing from TCRdb's copy, which holds only in-frame ones; the method was immunoSEQ multiplex PCR. This repertoire shows over 1.4 million clones, roughly 95% found once; its top ten account for roughly 1.1%. The sequenced sample was naive CD4+ T cells sorted from blood. As to subset: CD45RA+ positively selected. Receptors originate from a man aged 25-45 years in good health.

The genes are TRBV20-1 and TRBJ1-1; D call uncertain. Germline V gene data show CDR1 as DFQATT and CDR2 as SNEGSKA (reference sequence). This CDR3 has 11 residues. Trimming took off 0 bases at V and 8 bases at J, with 7 bases between the two ends. The DNA for the CDR3 is TGCAGTGCTAGAGAAGAAGAGGAAGCTTTCTTT. It encodes CSAREEEEAFF.

This chain joins TRBV18 and TRBJ2-7, with 9 nucleotides matching TRBD1. This CDR3 has 18 residues. Germline CDR1 reads KGHSH; CDR2 reads LQKENI. V lost 1 base to trimming and J lost 3 bases; unmatched junction nucleotides: 13. The CDR3 region has the DNA TGTGCCAGCTCACCACATTGGAGGACAGGGGCCCCGGACTACGAGCAGTACTTC. Its translation: CASSPHWRTGAPDYEQYF. The variable domain in full, completed from reference TRBV18 and TRBJ2-7, reads NAGVMQNPRHLVRRRGQEARLRCSPMKGHSHVYWYRQLPEEGLKFMVYLQKENIIDESGMPKERFSAEFPKEGPSILRIQQVVRGDSAAYFCASSPHWRTGAPDYEQYFGPGTRLTVT.

The rearrangement uses TRBV28 and TRBJ2-1; TRBD1 agrees at 8 bases. The CDR3 totals 17 residues. The V segment lost 3 bases and the J segment 2 bases; nucleotides outside the gene matches: 9. Germline-derived CDR1 and CDR2 are MDHEN and SYDVKM. The CDR3 loop reads CASSFNPGTGAYNEQFF. The CDR3 coding sequence is TGTGCCAGCAGTTTCAACCCCGGGACAGGCGCCTACAATGAGCAGTTCTTC.

The chain joins TRBV28 to TRBJ1-2; TRBD1 matches at 8 bases. The CDR3 has 14 residues. The V and J ends lost 7 bases and 3 bases, in that order; junction bases with no gene match: 7. CDR1 and CDR2 (germline): MDHEN, SYDVKM. The CDR3 sequence is CASNEQGEDYGYTF. The CDR3 DNA is TGTGCCAGCAATGAACAGGGGGAAGACTATGGCTACACCTTC.

This sequence joins TRBV10-3 and TRBJ2-5; D unresolved. The germline V and J ends were trimmed by 8 bases and 2 bases, with 6 bases remaining between them. The CDR3 loop spans 11 amino acids. The germline V gene has CDR1 ENHRY and CDR2 SYGVKD. The CDR3 reads CAIAEQETQYF. CDR3 coding DNA: TGTGCCATCGCCGAGCAAGAGACCCAGTACTTC.

In nucleotides, the CDR3 is TGCAGCCCTTCCAGCGGGGGACAGGGAGATGAGCAGTTCTTC. Encoded protein: CSPSSGGQGDEQFF. The chain uses TRBV29-1 and TRBJ2-1; D perhaps matches TRBD1 (9 bases). Germline CDR1 is SQVTM and CDR2 is ANQGSEA. The germline V and J ends were trimmed by 8 bases and 8 bases, with 22 bases remaining between them. The CDR3 contains 14 residues.

The chain employs TRBV7-2 and TRBJ2-7, with 10 nucleotides matching TRBD2. CDR1 SGHTA and CDR2 FQGNSA come from the germline V gene. The CDR3 runs 14 residues. After removal of 5 bases from V and 3 bases from J, the junction contained 4 bases not matched to a gene. This CDR3 is CASSHGLADYEQYF. The DNA of the CDR3 is TGTGCCAGCAGCCACGGACTAGCGGACTACGAGCAGTACTTC. The full variable domain, with the rest looked up from reference TRBV7-2 and TRBJ2-7, is GAGVSQSPSNKVTEKGKDVELRCDPISGHTALYWYRQSLGQGLEFLIYFQGNSAPDKSGLPSDRFSAERTGGSVSTLTIQRTQQEDSAVYLCASSHGLADYEQYFGPGTRLTVT.

The chain links TRBV28 to TRBJ1-2, with 8 positions matching TRBD1. This CDR3 is built from 12 residues. V gave up 11 bases and J gave up 8 bases; unmatched junction bases: 10. The germline gives CDR1 MDHEN, CDR2 SYDVKM. The CDR3 DNA is TGTGCCGTTAACCAGGGGGCAGGAGGCTACACCTTC. Translating gives CAVNQGAGGYTF.

This chain joins TRBV28 and TRBJ2-7, with D tentatively TRBD2 (5 bases). With 6 bases removed from V and 4 bases from J, the gap between germline ends came to 10 bases. Germline-derived CDR1 and CDR2 are MDHEN and SYDVKM. CDR3 length: 12 residues. The CDR3 DNA follows: TGTGCCAGCAGCCGGACTGATTACGAGCAGTACTTC. It codes for CASSRTDYEQYF.

V is TRBV2 and J is TRBJ2-7; possibly TRBD1 for D (8 bases). CDR3 length: 13 residues. V dropped 7 bases and J dropped 6 bases, with 16 bases sitting between them. The germline V gene encodes CDR1 SNHLY and CDR2 FYNNEI. For the CDR3, the DNA is TGTGCCAGCAAAATGGACAGGGAGGGCGAGCAGTACTTC. As protein: CASKMDREGEQYF.

This chain uses TRBV5-5 with TRBJ2-5; unclear D gene. The CDR3 consists of 14 residues. V lost 3 bases and J lost 2, with 11 bases in between. Looked up from germline, CDR1 is SGHKS and CDR2 is YYEKEE (reference sequence). CDR3 in amino acids: CASSSRTLQETQYF. CDR3 in DNA: TGTGCCAGCAGCTCGAGAACCCTACAAGAGACCCAGTACTTC.

This clone was recorded once. The chain employs TRBV5-4 and TRBJ2-3, with 7 bases lining up with TRBD1. Germline CDR1 is SGHNT and CDR2 is YYREEE (reference sequence). CDR3 length: 15 amino acids. V was pared by 1 base and J by 2 bases, with 4 bases of the junction left unmatched. This chain's CDR3 is CASSLYRGPTDTQYF. In DNA form, the CDR3 reads TGTGCCAGCAGCTTGTACAGGGGCCCCACAGATACGCAGTATTTT.

The V gene is TRBV12-2, the J gene TRBJ1-1; no DNA check was done on the table's D call, TRBD1. TRBV12-2 is flagged as a pseudogene. This CDR3 is 16 amino acids long. CDR3 sequence reads: CASRFPTLTGNTEAFF. The CDR3 nucleotides read TGTGCAAGTCGCTTCCCCACCTTAACAGGGAACACTGAAGCTTTCTTT.

This clone was recorded once. The chain has TRBV5-1 and TRBJ1-2; 7 bases align to TRBD1. Looked up from germline, CDR1 is SGHRS and CDR2 is YFSETQ. This CDR3 spans 14 amino acids. With 4 bases clipped from V and 7 bases from J, the junction kept 10 bases outside the gene matches. CDR3 DNA sequence: TGCGCCAGCAGCCCAGACAGGGCGCTTAGTGGCTACACCTTC. This translates into CASSPDRALSGYTF.

To note about this clone: The germline gene is not matched at one end of the junction; a read error may be the cause. This chain uses TRBV7-8 with TRBJ2-2; TRBD2 matches 12 bases. The CDR3 totals 20 residues. Germline V gives CDR1 SGHVS, CDR2 FQNEAQ. The CDR3 DNA follows: TGTGCCAGCAGCCTAGCAAATAAACCGGGACTAGCGGGCGACCGGGGGGAGCTGTTTTTT. Its protein product is CASSLANKPGLAGDRGELFF.

This rearrangement joins TRBV25-1 to TRBJ2-2; 7 bases agree with TRBD1. Germline V CDR1 and CDR2: MGHDK, SYGVNS. V was clipped by 6 bases and J by 6 bases; unmatched bases: 10. This CDR3 is 15 amino acids long. DNA of the CDR3: TGTGCCAGCAGCCGACAGGGAACGGGTTCCGGGGAGCTGTTTTTT. This gives the protein CASSRQGTGSGELFF. The full variable domain, rest sourced from reference TRBV25-1 and TRBJ2-2, is EADIYQTPRYLVIGTGKKITLECSQTMGHDKMYWYQQDPGMELHLIHYSYGVNSTEKGDLSSESTVSRIRTEHFPLTLESARPSHTSQYLCASSRQGTGSGELFFGEGSRLTVL.

This rearrangement joins TRBV11-3 to TRBJ2-7; 10 bases are a match to TRBD1. The CDR3 totals 15 residues. Germline trimming cut 3 bases from V and 0 bases from J; bases unmatched to any gene: 2. Germline lookup yields CDR1 SGHNT and CDR2 YENEEA. In DNA, the CDR3 is TGTGCCAGCAGCTTCCGGACAGGGGGCTCCTACGAGCAGTACTTC. Amino acid sequence: CASSFRTGGSYEQYF.

As concerns this clone: The same CDR3 is also encoded by other DNA sequences in this sample. The V gene is TRBV2, the J gene TRBJ2-1; D remains ambiguous. The V end was cut by 6 bases, the J end by 0 bases, with 9 bases between. Germline CDR1 reads SNHLY; CDR2 reads FYNNEI. The CDR3 has 14 residues. The chain's CDR3 is CASRPGSSYNEQFF. In DNA, the CDR3 is TGTGCCAGCAGGCCGGGTAGCTCCTACAATGAGCAGTTCTTC.

V and J are TRBV9 and TRBJ2-7, with 13 bases matching TRBD2. The CDR3 consists of 18 residues. Trimming removed 0 bases from V and 2 bases from J; junction bases left unmatched: 8. Per the germline V gene, CDR1 is SGDLS and CDR2 is YYNGEE. Here the CDR3 reads CASSVAGLAGAPPYEQYF. The CDR3 bases are TGTGCCAGCAGCGTAGCCGGACTAGCGGGAGCTCCGCCCTACGAGCAGTACTTC.

CDR3 sequence reads: CASSLARDPSYEQYF. The CDR3 DNA follows: TGTGCCAGCAGCTTAGCAAGGGACCCATCCTACGAGCAGTACTTC. This rearrangement joins TRBV11-1 to TRBJ2-7; D tentatively reads TRBD1 or TRBD2 (5 bases each). V was clipped by 0 bases and J by 1 base, with 10 bases between them. The CDR3 spans 15 residues. Germline V gene sequence: CDR1 SGHAT, CDR2 FQDESV (reference sequence).

The chain combines TRBV5-1 with TRBJ2-1; 10 positions match TRBD2. CDR1 and CDR2 (germline): SGHRS, YFSETQ. This CDR3 spans 15 amino acids. V lost 7 bases, J lost 4 bases, and 8 bases stayed unmatched. The CDR3 sequence is CASRPGLAEYNEQFF. The CDR3 DNA reads TGCGCCAGCCGCCCCGGACTAGCGGAGTACAATGAGCAGTTCTTC.

V usage is TRBV6-1 and J usage is TRBJ1-2; no definite D call. Germline-derived CDR1 and CDR2 are MNHNS and SASEGT. The CDR3 spans 12 residues. The V end was cut by 5 bases, the J end by 7 bases, with 11 bases between. CDR3 amino acids: CASSPALSGYTF. Here the CDR3 DNA reads TGTGCCAGCAGTCCCGCTCTCAGTGGCTACACCTTC.

The chain joins TRBV29-1 to TRBJ2-5; TRBD2 might be the D (6 bases). Trimming left V 4 bases short and J 0 bases short, with 12 bases between. The CDR3 sequence is 14 residues long. Germline assignment: CDR1 SQVTM and CDR2 ANQGSEA. The DNA of the CDR3 is TGCAGCGTTGCTCTGGCGGGACACCAAGAGACCCAGTACTTC. Protein: CSVALAGHQETQYF.

The rearrangement links TRBV9 to TRBJ2-1, with D possibly TRBD1 on 7 matching bases. Germline V gene data show CDR1 as SGDLS and CDR2 as YYNGEE. Trimming removed 1 base at V and 0 bases at J, with 20 bases between. This CDR3 is built from 19 residues. CDR3 nucleotide sequence: TGTGCCAGCAGCGTATTGGGTAGCGCAGGGGGGAGCTCCTACAATGAGCAGTTCTTC. Amino acid sequence: CASSVLGSAGGSSYNEQFF.

The V call is TRBV7-2, the J call TRBJ1-1, with a tentative D call TRBD1 (6 bases). Germline CDR1 is SGHTA and CDR2 is FQGNSA. The CDR3 has 13 amino acids. V gave up 1 base and J gave up 7 bases, with 10 bases separating them. The CDR3 DNA sequence: TGTGCCAGCAGCTTAGGGACAGTAAATGAAGCTTTCTTT. Protein sequence: CASSLGTVNEAFF.

The genes are TRBV18 and TRBJ1-4; D is ambiguous. Trimming took 2 bases from V and 7 from J, leaving 14 bases between them. The CDR3 loop spans 15 amino acids. Germline assignment: CDR1 KGHSH and CDR2 LQKENI. For the CDR3, the DNA is TGTGCCAGCTCACCAGGCGCGTCCTTGGGTGAAAAACTGTTTTTT. This codes for CASSPGASLGEKLFF.

The V and J genes are TRBV5-8 and TRBJ2-5, with a weak D call TRBD2 (5 bases). V lost 0 bases, J lost 5 bases, and 11 bases lay in between. The CDR3 totals 14 residues. Germline-derived CDR1 and CDR2 are SGHTS and YDEGEE. CDR3 bases: TGTGCCAGCAGCTTGGGTTCGTCGGGGGAGACCCAGTACTTC. This codes for CASSLGSSGETQYF.

V and J are TRBV7-9 and TRBJ1-1; D is perhaps TRBD1 (5 bases). Germline V gene sequence: CDR1 SEHNR, CDR2 FQNEAQ (reference sequence). The CDR3 spans 14 residues. V lost 0 bases to trimming and J lost 5 bases, with 10 bases between them. This chain's CDR3 is CASSLALGRTEAFF. The CDR3 DNA reads as TGTGCCAGCAGCTTAGCGCTGGGGCGGACTGAAGCTTTCTTT.

About this clone: One end of the junction varies from germline; a read error may be responsible. CDR3 in DNA: TGTGCCAGCTCACCACCAAGGGGGCAGTGGGTCTTC. Translation gives CASSPPRGQWVF. This sequence joins TRBV18 and TRBJ2-1; 7 bases map to TRBD1. There are 12 residues in the CDR3. Germline V gene lookup returns CDR1 KGHSH and CDR2 LQKENI.

This chain links TRBV5-1 with TRBJ2-5; 8 nucleotides align to TRBD1. V dropped 4 bases and J dropped 1; count of bases not matched to a gene: 9. Germline V gene lookup returns CDR1 SGHRS and CDR2 YFSETQ. The CDR3 is 16 amino acids. The CDR3 is CASSLIQGQGQETQYF. The CDR3 DNA is TGCGCCAGCAGCCTCATCCAAGGACAGGGCCAAGAGACCCAGTACTTC.

The CDR3 spells CASSLVLGNNEQFF. DNA for the CDR3: TGTGCCAGCAGCTTAGTTCTGGGGAATAATGAGCAGTTCTTC. The V gene is TRBV7-2, the J gene TRBJ2-1; the D is unclear. Germline CDR1 SGHTA, CDR2 FQGNSA. The CDR3 totals 14 residues. Trimming left V 1 base short and J 7 bases short, with 11 bases between.

The chain recombines TRBV5-6 with TRBJ2-2; a weak D match, TRBD1 (7 bases). Germline CDR1 is SGHDT and CDR2 is YYEEEE. The CDR3 runs to 16 residues. Deletions cut 0 bases from V and 6 bases from J, with 15 bases between. The CDR3 spells CASSLVRGEIAGELFF. The CDR3 DNA is TGTGCCAGCAGCTTGGTCAGGGGGGAAATAGCCGGGGAGCTGTTTTTT.